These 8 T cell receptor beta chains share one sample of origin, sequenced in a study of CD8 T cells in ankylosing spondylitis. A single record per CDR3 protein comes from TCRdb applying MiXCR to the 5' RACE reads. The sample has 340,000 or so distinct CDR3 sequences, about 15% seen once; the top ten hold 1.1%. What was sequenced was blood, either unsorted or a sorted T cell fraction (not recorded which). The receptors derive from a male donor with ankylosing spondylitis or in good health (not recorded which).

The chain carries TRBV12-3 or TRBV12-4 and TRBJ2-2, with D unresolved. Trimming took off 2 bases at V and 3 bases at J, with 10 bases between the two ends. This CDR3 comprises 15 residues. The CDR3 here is CASSLKVVDTGELFF. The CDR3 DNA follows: TGTGCCAGCAGTTTAAAGGTGGTAGACACCGGGGAGCTGTTTTTT.

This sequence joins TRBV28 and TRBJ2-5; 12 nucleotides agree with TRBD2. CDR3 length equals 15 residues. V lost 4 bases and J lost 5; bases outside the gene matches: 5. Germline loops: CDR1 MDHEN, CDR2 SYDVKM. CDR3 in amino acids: CASSWTSGTRETQYF. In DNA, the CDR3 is TGTGCCAGCAGTTGGACTAGCGGGACCAGGGAGACCCAGTACTTC.

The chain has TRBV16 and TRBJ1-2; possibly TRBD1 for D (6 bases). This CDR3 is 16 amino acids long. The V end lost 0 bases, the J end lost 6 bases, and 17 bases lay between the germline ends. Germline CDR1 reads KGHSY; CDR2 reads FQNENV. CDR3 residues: CASSQSKNRDFHGYTF. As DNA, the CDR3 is TGTGCCAGCAGCCAATCGAAGAACAGGGATTTTCATGGCTACACCTTC.

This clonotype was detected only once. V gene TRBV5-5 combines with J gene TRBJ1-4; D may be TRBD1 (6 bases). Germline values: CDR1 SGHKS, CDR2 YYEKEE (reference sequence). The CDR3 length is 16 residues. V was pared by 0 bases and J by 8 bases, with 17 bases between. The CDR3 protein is CASSLAVGGAAEKLFF. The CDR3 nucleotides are TGTGCCAGCAGCTTGGCGGTCGGGGGCGCGGCGGAAAAACTGTTTTTT.

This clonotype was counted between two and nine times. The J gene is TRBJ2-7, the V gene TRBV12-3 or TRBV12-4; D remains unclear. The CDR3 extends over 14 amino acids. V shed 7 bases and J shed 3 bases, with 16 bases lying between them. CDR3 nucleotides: TGTGCCAGCACTCCTTCTCTTGGAGTCTACGAGCAGTACTTC. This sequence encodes CASTPSLGVYEQYF.

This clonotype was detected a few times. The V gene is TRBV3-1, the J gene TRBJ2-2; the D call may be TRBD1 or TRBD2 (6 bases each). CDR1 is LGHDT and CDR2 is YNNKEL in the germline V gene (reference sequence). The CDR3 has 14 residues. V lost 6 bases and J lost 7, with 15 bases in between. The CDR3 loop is CASRQGGTDGELFF. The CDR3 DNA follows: TGTGCCAGCAGACAGGGCGGGACGGACGGGGAGCTGTTTTTT.

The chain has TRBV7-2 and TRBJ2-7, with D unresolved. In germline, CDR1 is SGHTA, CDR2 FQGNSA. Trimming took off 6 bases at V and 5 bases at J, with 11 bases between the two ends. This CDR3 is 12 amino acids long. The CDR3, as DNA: TGTGCCAGCAGGCTGTCCGGCGACGAGCAGTACTTC. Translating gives CASRLSGDEQYF.

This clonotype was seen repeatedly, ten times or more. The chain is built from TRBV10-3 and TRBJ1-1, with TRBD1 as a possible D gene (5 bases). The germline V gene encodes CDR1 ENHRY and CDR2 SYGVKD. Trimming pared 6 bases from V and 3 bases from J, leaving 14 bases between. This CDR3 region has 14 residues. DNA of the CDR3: TGTGCCATCAGCCTCGGGACGGCGGACACTGAAGCTTTCTTT. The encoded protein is CAISLGTADTEAFF.